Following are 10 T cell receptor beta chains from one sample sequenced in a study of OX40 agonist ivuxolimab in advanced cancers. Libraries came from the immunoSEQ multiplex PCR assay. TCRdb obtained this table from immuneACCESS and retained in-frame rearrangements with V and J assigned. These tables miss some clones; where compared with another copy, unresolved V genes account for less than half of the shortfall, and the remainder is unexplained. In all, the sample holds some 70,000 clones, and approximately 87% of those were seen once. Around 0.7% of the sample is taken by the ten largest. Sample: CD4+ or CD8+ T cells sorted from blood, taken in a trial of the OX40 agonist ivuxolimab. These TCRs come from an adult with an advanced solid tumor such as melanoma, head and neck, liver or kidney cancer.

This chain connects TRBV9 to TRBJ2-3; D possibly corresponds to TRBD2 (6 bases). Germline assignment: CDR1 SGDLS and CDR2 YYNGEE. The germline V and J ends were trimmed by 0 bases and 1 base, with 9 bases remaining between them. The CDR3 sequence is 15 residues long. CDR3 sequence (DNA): TGTGCCAGCAGCGTAGCCCCGGGGGGCACAGATACGCAGTATTTT. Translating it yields CASSVAPGGTDTQYF.

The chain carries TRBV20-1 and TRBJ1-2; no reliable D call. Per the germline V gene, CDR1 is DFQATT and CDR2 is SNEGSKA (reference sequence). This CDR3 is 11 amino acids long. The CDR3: CSSGRVDGYTF. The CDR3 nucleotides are TGCAGCTCGGGTAGGGTTGATGGCTACACCTTC.

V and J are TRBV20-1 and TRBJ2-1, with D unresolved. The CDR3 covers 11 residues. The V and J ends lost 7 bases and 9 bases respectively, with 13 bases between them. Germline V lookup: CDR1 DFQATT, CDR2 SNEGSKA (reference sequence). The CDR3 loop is CSVWVWGEQFF. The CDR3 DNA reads TGCAGTGTCTGGGTTTGGGGTGAGCAGTTCTTC.

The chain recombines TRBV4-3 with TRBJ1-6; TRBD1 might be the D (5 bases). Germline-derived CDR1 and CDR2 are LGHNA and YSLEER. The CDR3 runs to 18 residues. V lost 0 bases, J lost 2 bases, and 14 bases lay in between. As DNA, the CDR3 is TGCGCCAGCAGCCAAGATATCCCAGGGACCACCTATAATTCACCCCTCCACTTT. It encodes CASSQDIPGTTYNSPLHF.

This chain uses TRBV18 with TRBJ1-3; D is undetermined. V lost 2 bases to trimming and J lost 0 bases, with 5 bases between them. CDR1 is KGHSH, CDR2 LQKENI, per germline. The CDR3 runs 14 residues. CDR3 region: CASSPGGSGNTIYF. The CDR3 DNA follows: TGTGCCAGCTCACCAGGAGGCTCTGGAAACACCATATATTTT.

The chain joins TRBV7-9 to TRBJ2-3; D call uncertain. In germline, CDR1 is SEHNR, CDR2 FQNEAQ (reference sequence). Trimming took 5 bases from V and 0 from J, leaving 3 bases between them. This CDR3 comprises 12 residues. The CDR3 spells CASSVSTDTQYF. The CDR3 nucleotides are TGTGCCAGCAGCGTTAGCACAGATACGCAGTATTTT.

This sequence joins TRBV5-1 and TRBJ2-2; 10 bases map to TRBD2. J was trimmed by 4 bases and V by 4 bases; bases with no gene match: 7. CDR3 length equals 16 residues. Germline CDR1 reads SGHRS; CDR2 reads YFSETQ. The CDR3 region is CASSRIAGGSTGELFF. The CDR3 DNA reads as TGCGCCAGCAGCCGGATAGCGGGGGGATCCACCGGGGAGCTGTTTTTT.

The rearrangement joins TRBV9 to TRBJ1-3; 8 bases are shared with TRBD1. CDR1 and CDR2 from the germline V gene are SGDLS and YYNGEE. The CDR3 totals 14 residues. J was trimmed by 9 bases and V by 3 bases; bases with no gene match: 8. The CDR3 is CASSALDGQGTIYF. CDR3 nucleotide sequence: TGTGCCAGCAGCGCCCTCGACGGACAGGGCACCATATATTTT.

The CDR3 region is CASSYRVYGNTIYF. CDR3 bases: TGTGCCAGCAGCTACAGGGTTTATGGAAACACCATATATTTT. The chain employs TRBV7-2 and TRBJ1-3, with D possibly being TRBD1 (6 bases). V lost 4 bases, J lost 3 bases, and 10 bases lay in between. The CDR3 is made up of 14 amino acids. CDR1 and CDR2 from the germline V gene are SGHTA and FQGNSA.

The CDR3 sequence: CASSVGFRNTEAFF. CDR3 DNA: TGTGCCAGCAGCGTAGGGTTCCGGAACACTGAAGCTTTCTTT. The V and J genes are TRBV11-2 and TRBJ1-1; D unclear. Germline CDR1 SGHAT, CDR2 FQNNGV. Trimming left V 5 bases short and J 1 base short, with 11 bases between. This CDR3 is 14 amino acids long.